One and the same sample provided the 20 T cell receptor beta chains below, sequenced in a study of T cells in Graves' hyperthyroidism and ophthalmopathy (dated by TCRdb to about 2019). Library construction relied on multiplex PCR. Sequencing instrument: Illumina HiSeq 2000. Amplification of TCR beta CDR3 regions was carried out from RNA transcripts. The TCR CDR3 was subjected to a first round of RT-PCR using the HTBI primer set and the Qiagen OneStep RT-PCR kit. TCRdb reran the public reads through fastp at Q25 and MiXCR, keeping productive beta chains. Every distinct CDR3 protein forms one entry, paired with its most common genes and DNA. The sample records fewer than 250,000 distinct CDR3 sequences, about 16% of which are singletons. Together, the top ten hold under 35% of the sample. Sequenced: blood. These receptor sequences come from a woman aged 18 to 35 with Graves' ophthalmopathy.

This clonotype was recorded once. At one of its ends the junction is not consistent with the germline gene, which may arise from a read error. This sequence joins TRBV3-1 and TRBJ1-1; TRBD1 is a possible D gene (6 bases). From germline, CDR1 is LGHDT and CDR2 YNNKEL (reference sequence). The CDR3 length is 14 residues. The CDR3: CASSWGQPNTEALF. CDR3 in DNA: TGCGCCAGCAGCTGGGGACAACCGAACACTGAAGCTCTCTTT.

This clonotype turned up a few times. Just one base apart from a much larger clone, this may be a read error. The chain joins TRBV11-2 to TRBJ2-7; D not resolved. The CDR3 spans 15 residues. Germline CDR1 reads SGHAT; CDR2 reads FQNNGV. V was cut by 1 base and J by 3 bases, with 13 bases left in between. This CDR3 reads CASSLGPSPSYEQYF. The CDR3 nucleotides are TGTGCCAGCAGCTTAGGACCCAGCCCTAGCTACGAGCAGTACTTC.

This clonotype was picked up a small number of times. CDR3 loop: CASSIGSGNTGELFF. The CDR3 DNA follows: TGTGCCAGTAGTATTGGTAGCGGGAACACCGGGGAGCTGTTTTTT. The chain joins TRBV19 to TRBJ2-2; possible D gene TRBD2, 6 bases. This CDR3 spans 15 amino acids. Germline V gives CDR1 LNHDA, CDR2 SQIVND (reference sequence). V lost 3 bases and J 1 base, leaving 9 bases between the germline ends.

In this sample, this clonotype turned up many times. This rearrangement joins TRBV18 to TRBJ1-1; 9 nucleotides line up with TRBD1. Per germline, CDR1 KGHSH and CDR2 LQKENI. With V trimmed by 5 bases and J by 2 bases, 6 bases remained unmatched. This CDR3 contains 15 residues. The CDR3 DNA is TGTGCCAGCTCAGTGAGACAGGGGGGAAACACTGAAGCTTTCTTT. It specifies CASSVRQGGNTEAFF. The entire variable domain, with the rest obtained from reference TRBV18 and TRBJ1-1, is as follows: NAGVMQNPRHLVRRRGQEARLRCSPMKGHSHVYWYRQLPEEGLKFMVYLQKENIIDESGMPKERFSAEFPKEGPSILRIQQVVRGDSAAYFCASSVRQGGNTEAFFGQGTRLTVV.

This clonotype was counted at least ten times. The V gene is TRBV7-9, the J gene TRBJ1-2; TRBD1 is a possible D gene (6 bases). The V gene lost 5 bases and the J gene lost 4 bases, with 17 bases spanning the gap. Germline assignment: CDR1 SEHNR and CDR2 FQNEAQ (reference sequence). The CDR3 contains 15 residues. In nucleotides, the CDR3 is TGTGCCAGCAGCATAGGAGGCAGGGGTGGCTATGGCTACACCTTC. Protein product: CASSIGGRGGYGYTF.

This clonotype appeared many times. V is TRBV6-1 and J is TRBJ2-5; 10 bases align to TRBD2. The CDR3 sequence is 14 residues long. The V segment lost 5 bases and the J segment 4 bases; nucleotides outside the gene matches: 4. Per germline, CDR1 MNHNS and CDR2 SASEGT. CDR3 coding DNA: TGTGCCAGCAGTCCCACTAGCGGGGTAGAGACCCAGTACTTC. This gives the protein CASSPTSGVETQYF.

This clonotype was seen a handful of times. This chain links TRBV5-8 with TRBJ2-3, with a tentative D call TRBD2 (6 bases). The V and J ends lost 4 bases and 5 bases respectively, with 26 bases between them. Germline-derived CDR1 and CDR2 are SGHTS and YDEGEE. This CDR3 spans 18 amino acids. The DNA for the CDR3 is TGTGCCAGCAGCCCGGGATGGGGGGTCACGGGTCCCCGAGATACGCAGTATTTT. Translating gives CASSPGWGVTGPRDTQYF. Together with reference TRBV5-8 and TRBJ2-3, the CDR3 gives the full variable domain: EAGVTQSPTHLIKTRGQQATLRCSPISGHTSVYWYQQALGLGLQFLLWYDEGEERNRGNFPPRFSGRQFPNYSSELNVNALELEDSALYLCASSPGWGVTGPRDTQYFGPGTRLTVL.

This clonotype has only a few counts. The V and J genes are TRBV4-1 and TRBJ2-3; tentative D call: TRBD1 (5 bases). The germline V gene has CDR1 MGHRA and CDR2 YSYEKL. This CDR3 is 14 amino acids long. V shed 4 bases and J shed 6 bases, with 14 bases lying between them. The CDR3: CASSRPGPGDTQYF. The CDR3 nucleotides are TGCGCCAGCAGCCGACCTGGGCCAGGGGATACGCAGTATTTT.

This clonotype was seen at least ten times. The chain has TRBV28 and TRBJ1-1; TRBD1 aligns across 7 bases. The CDR3 is 12 residues long. Germline CDR1 and CDR2: MDHEN and SYDVKM. Losses at the gene ends were 5 bases for V and 4 bases for J; bases not matched to a gene: 1. The CDR3 DNA follows: TGTGCCAGCAGTACAGGGGTCACTGAAGCTTTCTTT. Translation gives CASSTGVTEAFF.

This clonotype was detected many times. This chain joins TRBV28 and TRBJ1-1, with D possibly matching TRBD1 (6 bases). The V gene's germline CDR1 is MDHEN and CDR2 SYDVKM. Trimming took off 7 bases at V and 7 bases at J, with 13 bases between the two ends. The length of the CDR3 is 12 residues. CDR3 protein: CASNSGGHEAFF. CDR3 DNA sequence: TGTGCCAGCAACTCCGGGGGCCATGAAGCTTTCTTT. Full variable domain (rest looked up from reference TRBV28 and TRBJ1-1): DVKVTQSSRYLVKRTGEKVFLECVQDMDHENMFWYRQDPGLGLRLIYFSYDVKMKEKGDIPEGYSVSREKKERFSLILESASTNQTSMYLCASNSGGHEAFFGQGTRLTVV.

This clonotype was seen at least ten times. The rearrangement uses TRBV7-9 and TRBJ2-3; D perhaps matches TRBD2 (6 bases). The ends were cut back, 3 bases at V and 6 bases at J, with 19 bases in the middle. The CDR3 is made up of 16 amino acids. In germline, CDR1 is SEHNR, CDR2 FQNEAQ (reference sequence). CDR3 nucleotide sequence: TGTGCCAGCAGCTTGATTAGCGGAGCACCTTCGGATACGCAGTATTTT. Translating gives CASSLISGAPSDTQYF.

Comment on this clonotype: A read error may produce the germline difference seen at one junction end. The chain carries TRBV5-1 and TRBJ2-3, with 13 bases matching TRBD2. The CDR3 is made up of 16 amino acids. Germline CDR1 and CDR2: SGHRS and YFSETQ. Here the CDR3 reads CASSLGLAGERDTQYF. The CDR3 nucleotides are TGTGCCAGCAGCCTCGGACTAGCGGGGGAGCGGGATACGCAGTATTTT. The whole variable domain, remainder taken from reference TRBV5-1 and TRBJ2-3, is KAGVTQTPRYLIKTRGQQVTLSCSPISGHRSVSWYQQTPGQGLQFLFEYFSETQRNKGNFPGRFSGRQFSNSRSEMNVSTLELGDSALYLCASSLGLAGERDTQYFGPGTRLTVL.

There are many counts of this clonotype. The CDR3 loop reads CASGLNAEKLFF. The CDR3 DNA follows: TGTGCTAGTGGTTTGAACGCTGAAAAACTGTTTTTT. V and J are TRBV12-5 and TRBJ1-4; D gene ambiguous. The germline V gene encodes CDR1 LGHNT and CDR2 FRNRAP. There are 12 residues in the CDR3. V gave up 2 bases and J gave up 7 bases, with 5 bases separating them.

This clonotype was picked up many times. The J gene is TRBJ1-1, the V gene TRBV29-1; D gene unclear. V gave up 5 bases and J gave up 2 bases, with 9 bases separating them. Per the germline V gene, CDR1 is SQVTM and CDR2 is ANQGSEA. This CDR3 is 12 amino acids long. This CDR3 is CSVREGNTEAFF. CDR3 bases: TGCAGCGTTCGCGAGGGTAACACTGAAGCTTTCTTT. Full variable domain (missing parts from reference TRBV29-1 and TRBJ1-1): SAVISQKPSRDICQRGTSLTIQCQVDSQVTMMFWYRQQPGQSLTLIATANQGSEATYESGFVIDKFPISRPNLTFSTLTVSNMSPEDSSIYLCSVREGNTEAFFGQGTRLTVV.

This clonotype was observed many times. The chain recombines TRBV7-9 with TRBJ2-1; no definite D call. CDR1 and CDR2 (germline): SEHNR, FQNEAQ (reference sequence). The CDR3 length is 15 residues. V was trimmed by 3 bases and J by 2 bases, leaving 11 bases between them. The CDR3 DNA follows: TGTGCCAGCAGCTTTGGCTCCTCCCCCTACAATGAGCAGTTCTTC. Protein: CASSFGSSPYNEQFF.

This clonotype occurred many times. The V and J genes are TRBV5-5 and TRBJ2-7; D is ambiguous. The CDR3 has 15 amino acids. The germline V and J ends were trimmed by 0 bases and 2 bases, with 12 bases remaining between them. CDR1 SGHKS and CDR2 YYEKEE come from the germline V gene (reference sequence). CDR3 sequence (DNA): TGTGCCAGCAGCTTGGAATGGGTACCAACCTACGAGCAGTACTTC. Its protein is CASSLEWVPTYEQYF.

This clonotype has ten or more counts. This chain joins TRBV3-1 and TRBJ2-1, with D possibly TRBD1 on 6 matching bases. V lost 1 base to trimming and J lost 0 bases, with 10 bases between them. The CDR3 consists of 16 residues. Looked up from germline, CDR1 is LGHDT and CDR2 is YNNKEL (reference sequence). CDR3 in DNA: TGTGCCAGCAGCCAAGTGGGACACAGCTCCTACAATGAGCAGTTCTTC. Translated, it gives CASSQVGHSSYNEQFF.

This clonotype was seen repeatedly, ten times or more. CDR3 amino acids: CSARDRLGNQPQHF. The CDR3 nucleotides read TGCAGTGCTAGAGATCGTCTGGGAAATCAGCCCCAGCATTTT. The chain links TRBV20-1 to TRBJ1-5; unclear D gene. This CDR3 region has 14 residues. Germline V CDR1 and CDR2: DFQATT, SNEGSKA (reference sequence). V was cut by 0 bases and J by 4 bases, with 10 bases left in between.

The chain joins TRBV2 to TRBJ2-7, with 7 bases identical to TRBD1. Germline values: CDR1 SNHLY, CDR2 FYNNEI. The CDR3 totals 15 residues. After removal of 7 bases from V and 0 bases from J, the junction contained 9 bases not matched to a gene. This CDR3 is CASTRRQGNSYEQYF. As DNA, the CDR3 is TGTGCCAGCACCCGAAGACAGGGAAACTCCTACGAGCAGTACTTC.

This clonotype has a count of ten or more. The CDR3 here is CASSIGLFTQYF. DNA of the CDR3: TGTGCCAGCAGTATAGGACTTTTCACGCAGTATTTT. The rearrangement uses TRBV12-3 or TRBV12-4 and TRBJ2-3, with D tentatively TRBD2 (5 bases). This CDR3 contains 12 residues. V was cut by 5 bases and J by 9 bases, with 12 bases left in between.